This TCR beta chain was retrieved from a study of cytomegalovirus exposure and HLA in healthy donors. Study-level results: TCR beta chain V- and J-gene trimming was linked, in a later analysis, to a missense variant in DCLRE1C. Presence/absence analyses took donor sequencing depth as roughly uniform.

PCR used 60 Vbeta primers and 13 Jbeta primers. Method: immunoSEQ multiplex PCR; TCRdb's copy keeps in-frame clones and lacks some. The repertoire holds 130,000 or so clones, with about 76% as singletons. Trimming removed 3 bases at V and 0 bases at J, with 12 bases between. There are 16 residues in the CDR3. Germline CDR1 and CDR2: MDHEN and SYDVKM. This clone occurred a few times. Its antigen is as yet unknown. The clonotype originates from a woman aged 40 to 55 in good health and CMV-seronegative. The sample consisted of PBMCs. The chain uses TRBV28 and TRBJ2-4; D unclear. The CDR3, as DNA: TGTGCCAGCAGTTTTGGGTCTAGTCCAGCCAAAAACATTCAGTACTTC. Protein sequence: CASSFGSSPAKNIQYF.